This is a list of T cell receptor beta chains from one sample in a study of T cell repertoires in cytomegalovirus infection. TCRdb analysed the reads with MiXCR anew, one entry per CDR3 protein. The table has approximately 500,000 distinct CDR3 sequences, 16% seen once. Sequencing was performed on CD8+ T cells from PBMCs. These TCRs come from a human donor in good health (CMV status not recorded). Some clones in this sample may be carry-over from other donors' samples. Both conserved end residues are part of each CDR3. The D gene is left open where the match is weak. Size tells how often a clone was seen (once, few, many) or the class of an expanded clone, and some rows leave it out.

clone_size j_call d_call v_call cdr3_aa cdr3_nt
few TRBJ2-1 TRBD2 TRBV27 CASSPGLGREQFF TGTGCCAGCAGTCCAGGACTAGGACGTGAGCAGTTCTTC
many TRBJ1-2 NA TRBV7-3 CASSLEGSPNYGYTF TGTGCCAGCAGCTTAGAAGGCAGTCCCAACTATGGCTACACCTTC
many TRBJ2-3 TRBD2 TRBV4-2 CASSQEEGLVGSTDTQYF TGTGCCAGCAGCCAAGAGGAAGGACTAGTCGGAAGCACAGATACGCAGTATTTT
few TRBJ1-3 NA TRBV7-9 CASTTPQGTISGNTIYF TGTGCCAGCACCACTCCACAGGGAACCATCTCTGGAAACACCATATATTTT
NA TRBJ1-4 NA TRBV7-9 CASSLDPGLNEKLFF TGTGCCAGCAGCTTAGACCCAGGGTTAAATGAAAAACTGTTTTTT
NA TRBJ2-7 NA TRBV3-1 CASSQASPYEQYF TGTGCCAGCAGCCAAGCTTCTCCCTACGAGCAGTACTTC
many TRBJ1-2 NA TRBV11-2 CASSLVGRSTF TGTGCCAGCAGCTTAGTCGGGAGAAGCACCTTC
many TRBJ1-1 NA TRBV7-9 CASSLAGGGTEAFF TGTGCCAGCAGCTTAGCTGGCGGAGGCACTGAAGCTTTCTTT
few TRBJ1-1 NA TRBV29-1 CSARSGVPEAFF TGCAGCGCCCGATCGGGGGTACCTGAAGCTTTCTTT
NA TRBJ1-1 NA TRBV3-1 CASSQDLGVETEAFF TGTGCCAGCAGCCAAGATCTGGGGGTGGAGACTGAAGCTTTCTTT
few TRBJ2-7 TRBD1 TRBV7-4 CASSAPDRVYEQYF TGTGCCAGCAGCGCCCCGGACAGGGTGTACGAGCAGTACTTC
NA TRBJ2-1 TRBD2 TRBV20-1 CSARASAGLDNEQFF TGCAGTGCTAGAGCGTCAGCGGGGCTTGACAATGAGCAGTTCTTC
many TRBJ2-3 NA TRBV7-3 CASSLPQGGGTDTQYF TGTGCCAGCAGCCTCCCCCAGGGGGGGGGCACAGATACGCAGTATTTT
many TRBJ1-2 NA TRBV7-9 CASRHTVWPPGYTF TGTGCCAGCAGACATACTGTCTGGCCGCCGGGCTACACCTTC
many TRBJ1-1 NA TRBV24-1 CATSDETEAFF TGTGCCACCAGTGATGAGACTGAAGCTTTCTTT
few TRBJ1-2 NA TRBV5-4 CASSDRDGPGRDGYTF TGTGCCAGCAGCGATCGGGACGGTCCCGGTAGAGATGGCTACACCTTC
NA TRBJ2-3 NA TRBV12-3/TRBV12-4 CASSLIRGARTDTQYF TGTGCCAGCAGTTTGATCCGGGGGGCTAGAACAGATACGCAGTATTTT
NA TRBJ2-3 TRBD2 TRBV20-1 CSAETSGGGDTQYF TGCAGTGCCGAGACTAGCGGGGGGGGAGATACGCAGTATTTT
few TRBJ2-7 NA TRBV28 CASSLTRFYEQYF TGTGCCAGCAGTTTAACCAGATTCTACGAGCAGTACTTC
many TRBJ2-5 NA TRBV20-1 CSARHWDKQETQYF TGCAGTGCTAGACACTGGGACAAGCAAGAGACCCAGTACTTC
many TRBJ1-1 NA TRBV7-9 CASSSGPQNTEAFF TGTGCCAGCAGCTCGGGACCGCAGAACACTGAAGCTTTCTTT
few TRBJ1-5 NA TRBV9 CASSEGGVGNQPQHF TGTGCCAGCAGCGAGGGGGGGGTGGGCAATCAGCCCCAGCATTTT
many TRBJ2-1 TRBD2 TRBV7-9 CASSALLAGGHYNEQFF TGTGCCAGCAGCGCCCTACTAGCGGGAGGGCACTACAATGAGCAGTTCTTC
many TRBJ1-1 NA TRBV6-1 CASSRDVPTMNTEAFF TGTGCCAGCAGTCGGGACGTCCCGACTATGAACACTGAAGCTTTCTTT
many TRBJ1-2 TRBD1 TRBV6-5 CASSYSPGGYGYTF TGTGCCAGCAGTTACTCTCCAGGGGGCTATGGCTACACCTTC
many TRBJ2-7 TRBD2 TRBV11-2 CASSLWGGNNYEQYF TGTGCCAGCAGCTTATGGGGGGGGAACAACTACGAGCAGTACTTC
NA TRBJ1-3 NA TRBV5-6 CASSLSSRSQAGNTIYF TGTGCCAGCAGCTTGTCTAGTAGGTCGCAAGCTGGAAACACCATATATTTT
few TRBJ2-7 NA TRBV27 CASSLYPLDSEFYEQYF TGTGCCAGCAGTTTATACCCCCTGGACAGTGAATTCTACGAGCAGTACTTC
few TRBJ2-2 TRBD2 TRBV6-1 CASSGPGLGPGELFF TGTGCCAGCAGTGGTCCGGGACTAGGGCCCGGGGAGCTGTTTTTT
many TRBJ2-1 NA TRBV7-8 CASSLAIRNEQFF TGTGCCAGCAGCTTAGCGATTAGGAATGAGCAGTTCTTC
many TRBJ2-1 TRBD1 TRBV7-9 CASSLTKWGQGVSNEQFF TGTGCCAGCAGCTTAACGAAATGGGGACAGGGAGTGAGCAATGAGCAGTTCTTC
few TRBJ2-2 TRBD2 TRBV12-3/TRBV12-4 CASSQGLAGGTGELFF TGTGCCAGCAGCCAGGGACTAGCGGGAGGTACCGGGGAGCTGTTTTTT
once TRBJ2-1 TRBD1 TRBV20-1 CSASSTGGYNEQFF TGCAGTGCTAGTTCAACAGGGGGCTACAATGAGCAGTTCTTC
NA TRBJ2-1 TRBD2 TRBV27 CASSLPGGGYEQFF TGTGCCAGCAGTCTTCCGGGAGGAGGCTATGAGCAGTTCTTC
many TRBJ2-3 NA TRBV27 CASGSGTTYTDTQYF TGTGCCAGCGGCTCCGGGACGACCTACACAGATACGCAGTATTTT
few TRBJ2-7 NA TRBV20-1 CSADHPPSGTLTYEQYF TGCAGTGCTGACCACCCCCCTTCCGGGACACTAACCTACGAGCAGTACTTC
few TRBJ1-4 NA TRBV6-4 CASSARTDGKEKLFF TGTGCCAGCAGCGCGAGGACGGACGGGAAGGAAAAACTGTTTTTT
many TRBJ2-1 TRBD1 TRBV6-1 CASSGWDSSYNEQFF TGTGCCAGCAGTGGGTGGGACAGCTCCTACAATGAGCAGTTCTTC
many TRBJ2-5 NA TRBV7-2 CASSLNSGIQETQYF TGTGCCAGCAGCTTAAATTCGGGAATCCAAGAGACCCAGTACTTC
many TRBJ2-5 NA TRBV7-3 CASSPQAKETQYF TGTGCCAGCAGCCCTCAGGCGAAAGAGACCCAGTACTTC
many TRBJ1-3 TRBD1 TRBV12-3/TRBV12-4 CASSFLSGTGERNTIYF TGTGCCAGCAGTTTCCTATCTGGGACAGGGGAGAGGAACACCATATATTTT
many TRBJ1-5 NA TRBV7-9 CASSLGEERNQPQHF TGTGCCAGCAGCTTAGGGGAAGAGCGAAATCAGCCCCAGCATTTT
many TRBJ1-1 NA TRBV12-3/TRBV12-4 CASSLAGAGYAEAFF TGTGCCAGCAGTTTAGCGGGAGCGGGCTACGCTGAAGCTTTCTTT
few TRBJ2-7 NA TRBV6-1 CASRRQVTYEQYF TGTGCCAGCAGGAGGCAGGTGACCTACGAGCAGTACTTC
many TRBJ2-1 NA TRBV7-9 CASSLGGNHNEQFF TGTGCCAGCAGCTTAGGCGGGAACCACAATGAGCAGTTCTTC
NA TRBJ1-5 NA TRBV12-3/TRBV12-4 CASSLGGGVLSNQPQHF TGTGCCAGCAGCTTGGGGGGGGGGGTCCTTAGCAATCAGCCCCAGCATTTT
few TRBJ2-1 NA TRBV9 CASSAYSSYNEQFF TGTGCCAGCAGCGCCTACTCCTCCTACAATGAGCAGTTCTTC
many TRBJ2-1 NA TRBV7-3 CASSLTSGVEQFF TGTGCCAGCAGCTTAACGTCGGGAGTTGAGCAGTTCTTC